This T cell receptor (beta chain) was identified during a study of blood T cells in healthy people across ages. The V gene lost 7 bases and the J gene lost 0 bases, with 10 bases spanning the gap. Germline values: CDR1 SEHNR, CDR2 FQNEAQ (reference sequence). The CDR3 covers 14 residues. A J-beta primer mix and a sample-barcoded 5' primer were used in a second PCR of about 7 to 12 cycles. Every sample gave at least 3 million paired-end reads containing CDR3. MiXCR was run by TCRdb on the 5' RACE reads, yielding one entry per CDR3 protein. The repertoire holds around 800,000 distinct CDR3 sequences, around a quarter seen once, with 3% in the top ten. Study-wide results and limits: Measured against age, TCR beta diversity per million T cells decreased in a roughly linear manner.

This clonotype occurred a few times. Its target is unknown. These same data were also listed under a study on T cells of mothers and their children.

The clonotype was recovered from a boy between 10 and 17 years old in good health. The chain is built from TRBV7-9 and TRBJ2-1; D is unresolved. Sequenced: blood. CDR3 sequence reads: CASNLLSSYNEQFF. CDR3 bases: TGTGCCAGCAACCTACTGAGCTCCTACAATGAGCAGTTCTTC.